The rows below give T cell receptor beta chains drawn from one sample of a study of CD8+CD57+ T cells in acquired aplastic anemia. TCRdb used MiXCR to reprocess the reads, holding one entry per CDR3 protein. Found here are approximately 220,000 distinct CDR3 sequences, 45% to 50% of them singletons; the top ten hold about 8.3%. The source material was sorted CD4+, CD8+, or CD8+CD57+ T cells (not recorded which) from PBMCs. The receptors were sampled from a human donor with aplastic anemia. CDR3s include the opening cysteine and the closing phenylalanine or tryptophan. D genes are given only for firm matches. Rows give clone size only sometimes, using once, few, many, or a class for an expanded clone.

D gene: -; J gene: TRBJ1-2; clone size: many; V gene: TRBV3-1; CDR3 DNA: TGTGCCAGCAGCCAGGGCGCTACTAACTATGGCTACACCTTC; CDR3 protein: CASSQGATNYGYTF
D gene: TRBD2; J gene: TRBJ2-3; clone size: many; V gene: TRBV14; CDR3 DNA: TGTGCCAGCAGCCAAAGGACTAGCGGGGGCACAGATACGCAGTATTTT; CDR3 protein: CASSQRTSGGTDTQYF
D gene: -; J gene: TRBJ2-3; clone size: -; V gene: TRBV29-1; CDR3 DNA: TGCAGCGTCGGACTGAGTTCCACAGATACGCAGTATTTT; CDR3 protein: CSVGLSSTDTQYF
D gene: -; J gene: TRBJ1-3; clone size: -; V gene: TRBV7-9; CDR3 DNA: TGTGCCAGCAGCCAAGCTTTGGGGCAGGACCGATATGGCTACACCATATATTTT; CDR3 protein: CASSQALGQDRYGYTIYF
D gene: TRBD2; J gene: TRBJ2-3; clone size: many; V gene: TRBV7-8; CDR3 DNA: TGTGCCAGCAGCCTCCGACTAGCGGGAGGCACAGATACGCAGTATTTT; CDR3 protein: CASSLRLAGGTDTQYF
D gene: -; J gene: TRBJ1-1; clone size: many; V gene: TRBV13; CDR3 DNA: TGTGCCAGCAGCGGTTCCAGGAACACTGAAGCTTTCTTT; CDR3 protein: CASSGSRNTEAFF
D gene: -; J gene: TRBJ1-1; clone size: -; V gene: TRBV6-1; CDR3 DNA: TGTGGCAGCTTTTGGAGGGGGTCGAACACTGAAGCTTTCTTT; CDR3 protein: CGSFWRGSNTEAFF
D gene: TRBD1; J gene: TRBJ1-5; clone size: -; V gene: TRBV15; CDR3 DNA: TGTGCCACCAGCAGAGAGGGAACGGGACAGGCGCAGCCCCAGCATTTT; CDR3 protein: CATSREGTGQAQPQHF
D gene: -; J gene: TRBJ1-2; clone size: -; V gene: TRBV20-1; CDR3 DNA: TGCAGTGCTAGACTTCCAGGGGTTTATCGTGGCTACACCTTC; CDR3 protein: CSARLPGVYRGYTF
D gene: TRBD1; J gene: TRBJ2-7; clone size: -; V gene: TRBV7-8; CDR3 DNA: TGTGCCAGCAGCCCCGACAGGGGGAATGAGCAGTACTTC; CDR3 protein: CASSPDRGNEQYF
D gene: -; J gene: TRBJ1-3; clone size: -; V gene: TRBV11-2; CDR3 DNA: TGTGCCAGCAGTCCCCGGCGAGTCAGAGGACGCTCTGGAAACACCATATATTTT; CDR3 protein: CASSPRRVRGRSGNTIYF
D gene: TRBD1; J gene: TRBJ2-7; clone size: -; V gene: TRBV10-3; CDR3 DNA: TGTGCCATCAGCGAACCAGGACAGGGTGTTAGGGAGCAGTACTTC; CDR3 protein: CAISEPGQGVREQYF